This T cell receptor beta chain was obtained from a study of blood T cell repertoires in COVID-19. Study information: PBMCs, B-cell-depleted T cells, or T cells provided the cDNA or gDNA that made up the material.

The germline CDR1 and CDR2 sequences are LGHNA and YNFKEQ. The CDR3 covers 16 residues. The J segment lost 9 bases and the V segment lost 0 bases, leaving 9 bases of the junction unmatched. Assay used: immunoSEQ multiplex PCR; TCRdb lists only in-frame clones, some missing. The profile shows about 130,000 clones, under 90% of them singletons. The specimen was peripheral blood. The chain joins TRBV4-2 to TRBJ2-1, with 9 nucleotides matching TRBD2. This TCR derives from a woman aged 60-75 years with active or convalescent COVID-19. The CDR3 nucleotides read TGTGCCAGCAGCCAAGAGGGCGGGAGGGCCGATGGTGAGCAGTTCTTC. Translation gives CASSQEGGRADGEQFF.